Below, one T cell receptor beta chain is given with its context. Data came from immunoSEQ multiplex PCR; TCRdb stores just in-frame clones and leaves some out. There are 60,000 to 80,000 clones in the sample; roughly 84% occur only once, and about 10% lies in the top ten. This entry belongs to a study of blood T cell repertoires in COVID-19. In the study overall: Donors in the United States, Italy and Spain gave samples during acute or convalescent COVID-19.

The germline V gene encodes CDR1 MGHRA and CDR2 YSYEKL. This CDR3 is 16 amino acids long. The J segment lost 2 bases and the V segment lost 5 bases, leaving 9 bases of the junction unmatched. Source material: peripheral blood. V usage is TRBV4-1 and J usage is TRBJ2-7, with 10 bases fitting TRBD1. The TCR was taken from a man aged 45-60 years with active COVID-19. CDR3 DNA sequence: TGCGCCAGCAGCTCCACGCCCGGGACAGGGGCCTACGAGCAGTACTTC. Translated, it gives CASSSTPGTGAYEQYF.